This T cell receptor (beta chain) was captured by sequencing in a study of T cells after yellow fever vaccination. As for the study in general: SMART-Seq v4 Ultra Low Input served to prepare low-cell-number fractions.

The ends were cut back, 0 bases at V and 3 bases at J, with 12 bases in the middle. CDR1 and CDR2 (germline): DFQATT, SNEGSKA (reference sequence). There are 15 residues in the CDR3. Findings of the study overall: It was a small share of clonotypes that appeared in both CD4 and CD8 compartments. At around 96% for CD4 and 75% to 90% for CD8, most primary-vaccination clones showed up again after the booster.

As TCR cDNA was made by 5'RACE template switching, a universal primer site and UMIs were added. TCRdb called the 5' RACE reads again in MiXCR, with one record for every CDR3 protein. The sample contains under 600,000 distinct CDR3 sequences, 20% to 25% of which appear only once. About this clonotype: What it recognizes is unknown.

The gene calls are TRBV20-1 and TRBJ1-5, with D tentatively TRBD1 (6 bases). The sequencing here drew on PBMCs, taken around 3 weeks after the first yellow fever vaccination. This receptor was identified in a man aged 18-30 years who received the YFV17D yellow fever vaccine. The DNA for the CDR3 is TGCAGTGCTAGAGAAATTCAGGGGAACAATCAGCCCCAGCATTTT. Its protein product is CSAREIQGNNQPQHF.